This TCR beta chain was sequenced in a study of blood T cell repertoires in COVID-19. Using immunoSEQ multiplex PCR, the repertoire was profiled, and TCRdb retains in-frame clones only, with some absent. In the table there are roughly 100,000 clones, roughly 84% of which are singletons. There are 15 residues in the CDR3. Germline V gives CDR1 SGHTA, CDR2 FQGNSA. The ends were cut back, 4 bases at V and 1 base at J, with 10 bases in the middle. Sequenced input: peripheral blood. The TCR comes from a man aged 65 to 85 with active or convalescent COVID-19. J is TRBJ1-4 and V is TRBV7-2; D might be TRBD1 (5 bases). In DNA form, the CDR3 reads TGTGCCAGCAGCTGGAGCAGGGTAACTAATGAAAAACTGTTTTTT. Amino acids: CASSWSRVTNEKLFF.